The present T cell receptor (beta chain) was sequenced within a study of blood T cell repertoires in COVID-19. Across the study: Researchers got acute and convalescent COVID-19 samples from the United States, Italy and Spain.

Repertoires were generated with immunoSEQ multiplex PCR, while TCRdb's copy carries only in-frame clones and drops some. The sample lists 250,000 to 350,000 clones, around 89% seen once, with 4% to 5.5% in the top ten. CDR1 is SGHAT and CDR2 is FQDESV in the germline V gene (reference sequence). This CDR3 spans 16 amino acids. Trimming cost V 4 bases and J 2 bases; bases outside gene matches: 10. The TCR sequence derives from a woman aged 18-35 years with acute COVID-19. The chain employs TRBV11-1 and TRBJ2-7, with 8 bases that match TRBD1. Material for sequencing was PBMCs or T cells enriched from blood (not recorded which). CDR3 DNA: TGTGCCAGCAGCTCATTCGGACAGGGACCGACCTACGAGCAGTACTTC. Encoded protein: CASSSFGQGPTYEQYF.